These T cell receptor beta chains were read from a single sample in a study of cytomegalovirus exposure and HLA in healthy donors. Produced via immunoSEQ multiplex PCR; TCRdb's table is partial and in-frame only. The data contain about 120,000 clones, approximately 8.6% of them singletons. Sample: PBMCs. The receptors shown here come from a woman aged 40 to 49 in good health and CMV-seropositive. Both conserved end residues are part of each CDR3. Clone size, where shown, is once, few, many, or a class for clones that have expanded.

j_gene | abundance | v_gene | CDR3aa
TRBJ1-4 | NA | TRBV7-9 | CASSLQGADEKLFF
TRBJ1-5 | NA | TRBV30 | CAWTGAINQPQHF
TRBJ1-5 | few | TRBV5-1 | CASSSSPLGQPQHF
TRBJ2-5 | few | TRBV2 | CASLGGTAQETQYF
TRBJ1-5 | few | TRBV7-8 | CASSLKISQPQHF
TRBJ1-4 | few | TRBV5-6 | CASSPGWFNEKLFF
TRBJ2-5 | NA | TRBV5-1 | CASSDDVGGETQYF
TRBJ2-3 | NA | TRBV11-2 | CASSLPISGTQYF
TRBJ2-7 | few | TRBV18 | CASSPDSSSYEQYF
TRBJ2-1 | few | TRBV19 | CASSLSGNGLRNEQFF
TRBJ1-1 | NA | TRBV11-1 | CASSLARANTEAFF
TRBJ1-1 | NA | TRBV18 | CASSPPTRGLNTEAFF
TRBJ2-7 | few | TRBV10-3 | CAISVQVGDEQYF
TRBJ2-3 | many | TRBV6-4 | CASSARGATDTQYF
TRBJ2-3 | few | TRBV9 | CASSQRGQRRTDTQYF
TRBJ1-2 | NA | TRBV5-1 | CASSFKGELGYTF
TRBJ2-2 | NA | TRBV15 | CATSLGGGFTGELFF
TRBJ1-5 | NA | TRBV2 | CASSLGTVSNQPQHF
TRBJ1-5 | NA | TRBV4-2 | CASSQDPRGNQPQHF
TRBJ1-4 | NA | TRBV15 | CATREVGDEKLFF
TRBJ1-4 | few | TRBV5-4 | CASSSGQGVGEKLFF
TRBJ2-7 | NA | TRBV28 | CASSFGDYEQYF
TRBJ2-3 | NA | TRBV27 | CASSPNGVSGGRGTDTQYF
TRBJ1-6 | few | TRBV7-9 | CASSSRDRDNSPLHF
TRBJ1-1 | NA | TRBV2 | CASSIQGFFGGSEAFF
TRBJ2-1 | NA | TRBV6-1 | CASSEPRQGSDEQFF
TRBJ1-2 | few | TRBV18 | CASSPQGGNYGYTF
TRBJ1-4 | few | TRBV5-8 | CASSLWTDEKLFF
TRBJ1-1 | NA | TRBV7-2 | CASSLGGRFTEAFF
TRBJ2-7 | few | TRBV19 | CASSIGTSGIYEQYF
TRBJ1-1 | few | TRBV7-9 | CATRRGQKNTEAFF
TRBJ2-2 | few | TRBV7-7 | CASSLAPRGAGELFF
TRBJ1-4 | few | TRBV6-6 | CASRGTPWEEKLFF
TRBJ1-1 | NA | TRBV27 | CASRRQQTEAFF
TRBJ1-6 | NA | TRBV2 | CASSEPGGYNSPLHF
TRBJ1-1 | many | TRBV2 | CASRIRDLSAEAFF
TRBJ2-7 | NA | TRBV15 | CATSNAASYEQYF
TRBJ1-1 | few | TRBV19 | CASSQQGAKITEAFF
TRBJ2-3 | few | TRBV19 | CASSPPRIGATSTDTQYF
TRBJ2-7 | few | TRBV7-9 | CASSLGKAGPYEQYF
TRBJ1-5 | NA | TRBV5-1 | CASSLGQDNQPQHF
TRBJ2-2 | NA | TRBV7-9 | CASSPTTGELFF
TRBJ1-5 | many | TRBV6-1 | CASSEASGFFARNQPQHF
TRBJ2-5 | NA | TRBV6-1 | CASSEAGTRTGVIGTQYF
TRBJ2-7 | NA | TRBV10-3 | CAISESLSYEQYF
TRBJ1-3 | few | TRBV10-3 | CANSGTGESGNTIYF